This T cell receptor (beta chain) was obtained from a study of shared clonotypes between healthy human individuals. CD45RO-negative CD8 cells positively selected for CCR7 made up the naive population, which excluded terminally differentiated effector memory CD45RA+ cells. About this clone: Its antigen remains unidentified.

Study-level results: When compared with the clonotypes that were shared by all four sorted-subset donors, the non-shared clonotypes turned out to have lower generation probabilities. Richness estimates generally favored naive over memory subsets.

Evenly divided among several immunoSEQ plates was the genomic DNA of each subset. The authors' processing: Filtering differed for immunoSEQ, which gave only junction sequences without quality scores. Generated by immunoSEQ multiplex PCR, the TCRdb table keeps only in-frame clones and is missing some. D and trimming come from the DNA, and the V and J calls and clone size come from that table. The sample lists approximately 650,000 clones, over 95% seen once, with 0.09% to 0.13% in the top ten. This TCR derives from a woman aged 25 to 39 in good health. The sequencing sample was made of naive CD8+ T cells sorted from blood.

The CDR3 protein is CASTPGGSEIYGNTIYF. In DNA, the CDR3 is TGTGCCAGCACCCCCGGAGGGTCAGAAATTTACGGAAACACCATATATTTT. The chain combines TRBV28 with TRBJ1-3; D is unresolved. V gave up 7 bases and J gave up 4 bases, with 23 bases separating them. The length of the CDR3 is 17 residues. Germline lookup yields CDR1 MDHEN and CDR2 SYDVKM. The variable domain in full, completed from reference TRBV28 and TRBJ1-3, reads DVKVTQSSRYLVKRTGEKVFLECVQDMDHENMFWYRQDPGLGLRLIYFSYDVKMKEKGDIPEGYSVSREKKERFSLILESASTNQTSMYLCASTPGGSEIYGNTIYFGEGSWLTVV.